The source of this T cell receptor beta chain is a study of T-cell reconstitution after alpha-beta-depleted transplantation in children. Study outcomes and limitations: Expanded clones from the graft, numbering several hundred, reportedly supplied alpha-beta T cells about two months after transplant. The authors attributed T-cell counts and diversity one year after transplant mostly to newly produced T cells.

This sample's TCRbeta library carried unique molecular identifier barcodes. TCRdb re-called the PCR reads through MiXCR, storing one row per CDR3 protein. The sample records 400,000 to 550,000 distinct CDR3 sequences, over 9.5% being singletons. This clonotype was detected many times. Its antigen is undetermined. This CDR3 spans 12 amino acids. Germline V CDR1 and CDR2: SGHAT, FQNNGV. V was pared by 5 bases and J by 8 bases, with 7 bases between. V usage is TRBV11-2 and J usage is TRBJ1-6; D is ambiguous. The TCR comes from a child younger than 10 with inherited bone marrow failure, due to receive a stem cell transplant. Sequenced material: PBMCs, taken before TCRalphabeta/CD19-depleted stem cell transplant. The CDR3: CASSRTDSPLHF. DNA of the CDR3: TGTGCCAGCAGCCGAACGGATTCACCCCTCCACTTT. The variable domain in full, with the rest retrieved from reference TRBV11-2 and TRBJ1-6, is EAGVAQSPRYKIIEKRQSVAFWCNPISGHATLYWYQQILGQGPKLLIQFQNNGVVDDSQLPKDRFSAERLKGVDSTLKIQPAKLEDSAVYLCASSRTDSPLHFGNGTRLTVT.